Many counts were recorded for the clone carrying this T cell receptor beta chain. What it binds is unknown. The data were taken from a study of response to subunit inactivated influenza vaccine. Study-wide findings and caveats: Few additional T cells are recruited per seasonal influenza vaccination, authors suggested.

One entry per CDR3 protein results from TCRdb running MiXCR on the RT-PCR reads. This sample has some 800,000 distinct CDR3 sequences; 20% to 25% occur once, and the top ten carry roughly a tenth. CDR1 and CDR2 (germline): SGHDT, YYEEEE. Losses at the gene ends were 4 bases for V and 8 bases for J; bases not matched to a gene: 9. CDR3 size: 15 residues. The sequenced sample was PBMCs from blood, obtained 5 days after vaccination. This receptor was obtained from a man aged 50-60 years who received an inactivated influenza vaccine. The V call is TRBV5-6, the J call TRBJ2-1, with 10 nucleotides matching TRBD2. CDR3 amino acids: CASSTPTSGWDEQFF. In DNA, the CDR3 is TGTGCCAGCAGCACCCCGACTAGCGGGTGGGATGAGCAGTTCTTC. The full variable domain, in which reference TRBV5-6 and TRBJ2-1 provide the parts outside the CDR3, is DAGVTQSPTHLIKTRGQQVTLRCSPKSGHDTVSWYQQALGQGPQFIFQYYEEEERQRGNFPDRFSGHQFPNYSSELNVNALLLGDSALYLCASSTPTSGWDEQFFGPGTRLTVL.